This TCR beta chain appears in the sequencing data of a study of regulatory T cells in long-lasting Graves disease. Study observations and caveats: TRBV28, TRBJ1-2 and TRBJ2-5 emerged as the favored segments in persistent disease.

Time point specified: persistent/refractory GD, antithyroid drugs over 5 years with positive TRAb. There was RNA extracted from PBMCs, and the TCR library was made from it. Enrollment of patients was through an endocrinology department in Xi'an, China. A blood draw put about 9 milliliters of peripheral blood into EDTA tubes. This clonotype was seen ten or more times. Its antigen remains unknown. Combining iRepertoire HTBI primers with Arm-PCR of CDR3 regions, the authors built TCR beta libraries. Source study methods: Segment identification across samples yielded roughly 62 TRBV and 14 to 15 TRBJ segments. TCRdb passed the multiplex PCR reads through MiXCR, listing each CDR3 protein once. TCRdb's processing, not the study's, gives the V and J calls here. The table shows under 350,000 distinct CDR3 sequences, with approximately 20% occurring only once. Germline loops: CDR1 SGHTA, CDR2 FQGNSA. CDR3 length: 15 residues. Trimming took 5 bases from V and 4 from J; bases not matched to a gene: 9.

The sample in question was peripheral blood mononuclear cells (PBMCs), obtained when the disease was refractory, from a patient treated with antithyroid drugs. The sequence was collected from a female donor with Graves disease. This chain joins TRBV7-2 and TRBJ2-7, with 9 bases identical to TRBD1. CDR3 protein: CASSVRDRVGYEQYF. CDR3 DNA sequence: TGTGCCAGCAGCGTCCGGGACAGGGTGGGTTACGAGCAGTACTTC.